This T cell receptor (beta chain) originates from a study of PD-L1 blockade in urothelial cancer. As for the study in general: T cell content in blood samples showed a median of approximately 140,000. General study results and limits: Survival was better when pretreatment blood TCR clonality fell below the median.

On this clone: Antigen: not known.

CDR3 length: 15 amino acids. Germline lookup yields CDR1 SGHTA and CDR2 FQGNSA. V lost 5 bases and J lost 4, with 17 bases in between. Produced via immunoSEQ multiplex PCR; TCRdb's table is partial and in-frame only. Of approximately 91,000 clones detected, approximately 82% appear once; the ten largest clones hold roughly 8%. Time point described: peripheral blood 6 weeks after treatment start. Patients each gave 1 to 8 samples, pretreatment and on-treatment. The rearrangement links TRBV7-2 to TRBJ1-2; D ambiguous. Here the sequenced sample was PBMCs, taken around atezolizumab (anti-PD-L1) treatment. This TCR came from a man between 65 and 85 years old with urothelial cancer. CDR3 loop: CASSPPVLEGYGYTF. The CDR3 DNA is TGTGCCAGCAGCCCCCCGGTTTTGGAGGGCTATGGCTACACCTTC. The full variable domain, rest sourced from reference TRBV7-2 and TRBJ1-2, is GAGVSQSPSNKVTEKGKDVELRCDPISGHTALYWYRQSLGQGLEFLIYFQGNSAPDKSGLPSDRFSAERTGGSVSTLTIQRTQQEDSAVYLCASSPPVLEGYGYTFGSGTRLTVV.